What follows are 15 T cell receptor beta chains derived from one specimen sequenced in a study of OX40 agonist ivuxolimab in advanced cancers. Measured with immunoSEQ multiplex PCR; TCRdb has only the in-frame clones, and not every one. The sample has about 49,000 clones, around 94% seen once. The sequencing here drew on CD4+ or CD8+ T cells sorted from blood, taken in a trial of the OX40 agonist ivuxolimab. These receptors came from an adult with an advanced solid tumor such as melanoma, head and neck, liver or kidney cancer.

The chain employs TRBV5-5 and TRBJ1-1; TRBD1 might be the D (5 bases). The CDR3 runs to 13 residues. Germline CDR1 and CDR2: SGHKS and YYEKEE (reference sequence). Trimming stripped 5 bases from V and 5 bases from J, with 13 bases between. CDR3 region: CASSSHGGTEAFF. CDR3 in DNA: TGTGCCAGCAGTTCCCACGGGGGGACTGAAGCTTTCTTT.

This sequence joins TRBV13 and TRBJ2-2, with TRBD1 matching over 8 bases. Per the germline V gene, CDR1 is PRHDT and CDR2 is FYEKMQ (reference sequence). Trimming cost V 4 bases and J 1 base; bases outside gene matches: 5. This CDR3 contains 16 residues. The CDR3, as DNA: TGTGCCAGCAGCTCCCATGGGACAGGGAACACCGGGGAGCTGTTTTTT. This encodes CASSSHGTGNTGELFF.

The rearrangement uses TRBV19 and TRBJ1-5; D gene ambiguous. Between the trimmed V and J ends, which lost 3 bases and 1 base, there was a span of 10 bases. Germline CDR1 LNHDA, CDR2 SQIVND (reference sequence). The CDR3 is 15 residues long. This CDR3 reads CASSMVRRSNQPQHF. CDR3 nucleotide sequence: TGTGCCAGTAGTATGGTCAGGAGAAGCAATCAGCCCCAGCATTTT.

This clone was found once. The chain recombines TRBV7-9 with TRBJ2-2; the match to TRBD2 covers 8 bases. CDR1 SEHNR and CDR2 FQNEAQ come from the germline V gene (reference sequence). The V segment lost 3 bases and the J segment 4 bases; nucleotides outside the gene matches: 4. The CDR3 covers 15 residues. The CDR3 DNA reads as TGTGCCAGCAGCTTGCGGGAGGAGGTCACCGGGGAGCTGTTTTTT. Translation gives CASSLREEVTGELFF.

The V call is TRBV27, the J call TRBJ2-1; tentatively, D is TRBD1 (5 bases). Trimming stripped 4 bases from V and 2 bases from J, with 9 bases between. The CDR3 sequence is 14 residues long. Germline V gene data show CDR1 as MNHEY and CDR2 as SMNVEV (reference sequence). Here the CDR3 reads CASSSGAAYNEQFF. The DNA of the CDR3 is TGTGCCAGCAGTTCTGGGGCAGCCTACAATGAGCAGTTCTTC.

The chain couples TRBV7-9 to TRBJ2-3; no definite D call. Trimming cost V 1 base and J 0 bases, with 11 bases left between them. Germline CDR1 is SEHNR and CDR2 is FQNEAQ (reference sequence). The length of the CDR3 is 16 residues. CDR3 residues: CASSLGTTPSTDTQYF. The CDR3 DNA reads as TGTGCCAGCAGCTTAGGGACCACTCCTAGCACAGATACGCAGTATTTT. Full variable domain (outside the CDR3, taken from reference TRBV7-9 and TRBJ2-3): DTGVSQNPRHKITKRGQNVTFRCDPISEHNRLYWYRQTLGQGPEFLTYFQNEAQLEKSRLLSDRFSAERPKGSFSTLEIQRTEQGDSAMYLCASSLGTTPSTDTQYFGPGTRLTVL.

This chain links TRBV19 with TRBJ2-7; D is uncertain. The V gene's germline CDR1 is LNHDA and CDR2 SQIVND (reference sequence). Between the trimmed V and J ends, which lost 1 base and 3 bases, there was a span of 19 bases. This CDR3 has 17 amino acids. CDR3 in DNA: TGTGCCAGTAGTATAGCCCCTGGCGCCTCAGCTTTCTACGAGCAGTACTTC. It translates to CASSIAPGASAFYEQYF. The entire variable domain, with the rest obtained from reference TRBV19 and TRBJ2-7, is as follows: DGGITQSPKYLFRKEGQNVTLSCEQNLNHDAMYWYRQDPGQGLRLIYYSQIVNDFQKGDIAEGYSVSREKKESFPLTVTSAQKNPTAFYLCASSIAPGASAFYEQYFGPGTRLTVT.

This chain uses TRBV4-1 with TRBJ2-7, with 9 bases identical to TRBD2. The germline V gene has CDR1 MGHRA and CDR2 YSYEKL. J lost 4 bases, V lost 2 bases, and 9 bases had no gene match. This CDR3 comprises 16 residues. The CDR3 nucleotides are TGCGCCAGCAGCCAACACCTAACTAGCGGGCCTTACGAGCAGTACTTC. This codes for CASSQHLTSGPYEQYF.

This chain joins TRBV9 and TRBJ2-2; a weak D match, TRBD1 (5 bases). Germline V lookup: CDR1 SGDLS, CDR2 YYNGEE. Deletions cut 3 bases from V and 6 bases from J, with 9 bases between. The length of the CDR3 is 13 residues. The CDR3 loop is CASSERQSGELFF. The CDR3 bases are TGTGCCAGCAGCGAGCGACAGTCCGGGGAGCTGTTTTTT.

This clone was detected only once. J is TRBJ1-5 and V is TRBV5-6; TRBD1 matches 9 bases. V lost 3 bases to trimming and J lost 0 bases; unmatched junction nucleotides: 7. The CDR3 has 17 residues. Germline V lookup: CDR1 SGHDT, CDR2 YYEEEE. In DNA form, the CDR3 reads TGTGCCAGCAGCTCGTACAGGGGGCTCTATAGCAATCAGCCCCAGCATTTT. Translated: CASSSYRGLYSNQPQHF.

The V and J genes are TRBV5-1 and TRBJ1-2; D is possibly TRBD1 (5 bases). V was cut by 2 bases and J by 6 bases, with 14 bases left in between. Looked up from germline, CDR1 is SGHRS and CDR2 is YFSETQ. The CDR3 spans 14 residues. The CDR3 DNA is TGCGCCAGCAGCTTCGGGACCGGAATGGATGGCTACACCTTC. Its translation is CASSFGTGMDGYTF.

This clone was counted a few times. The chain couples TRBV29-1 to TRBJ2-3, with D perhaps TRBD2 (5 bases). Germline V gene sequence: CDR1 SQVTM, CDR2 ANQGSEA. Deletions cut 6 bases from V and 2 bases from J, with 18 bases between. This CDR3 is built from 15 residues. CDR3 loop: CSVVPRDSPTDTQYF. In nucleotides, the CDR3 is TGCAGCGTGGTGCCCCGGGATTCCCCCACAGATACGCAGTATTTT.

This clone occurred once. The junction departs from the called germline gene at one end, perhaps through a read error. This sample includes further DNA sequences coding for the same CDR3. V gene TRBV30 combines with J gene TRBJ1-1, with D tentatively TRBD1 (6 bases). The CDR3 totals 14 residues. Germline V gives CDR1 GTSNPN, CDR2 SVGIG (reference sequence). CDR3 protein: CAWSVGGLGTEAFF. The CDR3 coding sequence is TGTGCCTGGAGTGTCGGGGGCCTGGGCACTGAGGCTTTCTTT.

This chain links TRBV29-1 with TRBJ2-2, with D unclear. In germline, CDR1 is SQVTM, CDR2 ANQGSEA. V was cut by 3 bases and J by 9 bases, with 14 bases left in between. The CDR3 runs to 13 residues. The CDR3, as DNA: TGCAGCGTTGAGGTCGGCCGGGTGAGGGAGCTGTTTTTT. Its protein product is CSVEVGRVRELFF.

The V gene is TRBV27, the J gene TRBJ2-7; 7 nucleotides line up with TRBD2. This CDR3 is built from 15 residues. Germline V gene data show CDR1 as MNHEY and CDR2 as SMNVEV (reference sequence). J gave up 3 bases and V 4 bases, and 9 bases lay outside the gene matches. The CDR3 bases are TGTGCCAGCAGTTACGGACTAAGCGGGAACTACGAGCAGTACTTC. Its translation: CASSYGLSGNYEQYF.